This T cell receptor (beta chain) was observed in a study of cytomegalovirus exposure and HLA in healthy donors. Study as a whole: The roughly 130 validation repertoires used the same platform as the roughly 670 first-cohort repertoires (as reported by a later analysis). Whole-study results and caveats: Most TCR sequences were uncommon, yet certain public TCRs appeared in many donors.

Of note for this clone: Its target is unknown.

Trimming removed 5 bases from V and 6 bases from J; junction bases left unmatched: 14. The CDR3 totals 16 residues. Looked up from germline, CDR1 is SGHTA and CDR2 is FQGNSA. TCRdb's copy holds only in-frame clones and misses some; the assay was immunoSEQ multiplex PCR. This sample has roughly 71,000 clones, with 94% found just once. The source material was PBMCs. This receptor was taken from a woman aged 18-29 years in good health and CMV-seronegative. The chain joins TRBV7-2 to TRBJ2-3; TRBD2 agrees at 7 bases. As DNA, the CDR3 is TGTGCCAGCAGCCAGAAGGTAGCGGGTTCGGGTGATACGCAGTATTTT. It codes for CASSQKVAGSGDTQYF.